This T cell receptor (beta chain) was identified in a study of cytomegalovirus exposure and HLA in healthy donors. General study points: A link between a missense DCLRE1C variant and TCR beta V- and J-gene trimming emerged from a later analysis. The investigators catalogued about 170 TCR beta chains as cytomegalovirus-associated. Upon later analysis, HLA-associated TCR beta chains proved more clonally expanded than other, equally common chains.

With regard to this clone: Its antigen remains unknown.

Primers: 60 Vbeta forward and 13 Jbeta reverse. Profiled with immunoSEQ multiplex PCR; TCRdb holds only in-frame clones, not every one. Seen here are roughly 100,000 clones, around 74% observed once, and the top ten hold about 9.1%. Germline V gene sequence: CDR1 LNHDA, CDR2 SQIVND (reference sequence). After removal of 2 bases from V and 4 bases from J, the junction contained 5 bases not matched to a gene. The CDR3 spans 15 residues. Though nominally healthy at sampling, donors likely had unrecorded immune exposures. The rearrangement links TRBV19 to TRBJ1-5; 7 positions match TRBD1. Sequenced input: PBMCs. The clonotype originates from a woman in her thirties or forties in good health and CMV-seropositive. CDR3 DNA sequence: TGTGCCAGTAGTATATGGGACAGACCTAATCAGCCCCAGCATTTT. Translation: CASSIWDRPNQPQHF.